This section outlines one T cell receptor beta chain sequence together with its context. Its specificity is not known. Russia was home to the donors, healthy Caucasian individuals aged about 6 to 90. The authors drew about 10 milliliters of peripheral blood from each donor. Extractions gave at least 5.5 micrograms of total RNA per sample. The second PCR ran roughly 6 to 11 cycles with a sample-barcoded 5' primer and J-beta primers. TCRdb reprocessed the 5' RACE reads via MiXCR and lists one record per CDR3 protein. The table records roughly 860,000 distinct CDR3 sequences, roughly 60% of them present only once. The source of the sample is a study of blood T cells in healthy people across ages. Study results and caveats: Naive and antigen-experienced cells were not separated, limiting conclusive comparison.

V shed 0 bases and J shed 4 bases, with 10 bases lying between them. The V gene's germline CDR1 is LGHDT and CDR2 YNNKEL (reference sequence). The CDR3 totals 14 residues. The sequence was collected from a man aged 30-40 years in good health. The sequenced sample was blood. The gene calls are TRBV3-1 and TRBJ2-7; D possibly corresponds to TRBD2 (5 bases). The CDR3 bases are TGTGCCAGCAGCCAAGATTCGGCGGGTTACGAGCAGTACTTC. It encodes CASSQDSAGYEQYF.